This entry features one T cell receptor (beta chain) sequence. The target antigen is unknown. Profiling relied on immunoSEQ multiplex PCR, and the TCRdb table lists in-frame clones only, not all of them. Of millions of clones listed, approximately 95% were seen once; the top ten hold 0.13%. In germline, CDR1 is MNHEY, CDR2 SVGAGI. Trimming took 4 bases from V and 0 from J; bases not matched to a gene: 5. CDR3 length equals 15 residues. The sample belongs to a study of shared clonotypes between healthy human individuals. Study outcomes and limitations: Sharing across four donors was highest in naive CD4 (around 5%) and lowest in memory CD8 (roughly 0.4%).

The specimen was naive CD4+ T cells sorted from blood. The subset: CD45RA+ positively selected. The gene calls are TRBV6-5 and TRBJ2-7, with TRBD1 matching over 8 bases. The sequence came from a young man in good health. The CDR3 DNA is TGTGCCAGCAGTTTGGGACAGGCAACCTCCTACGAGCAGTACTTC. This gives the protein CASSLGQATSYEQYF.